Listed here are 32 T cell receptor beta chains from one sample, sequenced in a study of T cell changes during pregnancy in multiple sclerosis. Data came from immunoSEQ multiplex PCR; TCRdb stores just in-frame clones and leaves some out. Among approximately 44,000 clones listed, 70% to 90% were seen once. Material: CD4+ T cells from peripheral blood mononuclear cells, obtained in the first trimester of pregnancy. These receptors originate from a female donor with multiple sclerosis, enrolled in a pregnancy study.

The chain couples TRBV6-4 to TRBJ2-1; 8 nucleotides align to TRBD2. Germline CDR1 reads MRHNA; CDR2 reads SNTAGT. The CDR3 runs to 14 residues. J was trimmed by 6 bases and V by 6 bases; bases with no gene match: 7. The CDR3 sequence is CASSSGGPSNEQFF. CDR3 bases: TGTGCCAGCAGCTCGGGAGGGCCCTCCAATGAGCAGTTCTTC.

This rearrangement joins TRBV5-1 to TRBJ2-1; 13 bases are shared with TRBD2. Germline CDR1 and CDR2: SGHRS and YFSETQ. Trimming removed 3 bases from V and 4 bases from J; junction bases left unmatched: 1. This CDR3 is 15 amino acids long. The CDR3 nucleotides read TGCGCCAGCAGCTGGGGACTAGCGGGATACAATGAGCAGTTCTTC. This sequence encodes CASSWGLAGYNEQFF.

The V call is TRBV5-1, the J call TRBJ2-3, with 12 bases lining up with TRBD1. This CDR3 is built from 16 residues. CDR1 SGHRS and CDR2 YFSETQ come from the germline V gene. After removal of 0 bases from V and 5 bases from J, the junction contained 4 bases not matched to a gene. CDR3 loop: CASSLGGTGGEDTQYF. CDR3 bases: TGCGCCAGCAGCTTGGGAGGGACAGGGGGCGAAGATACGCAGTATTTT.

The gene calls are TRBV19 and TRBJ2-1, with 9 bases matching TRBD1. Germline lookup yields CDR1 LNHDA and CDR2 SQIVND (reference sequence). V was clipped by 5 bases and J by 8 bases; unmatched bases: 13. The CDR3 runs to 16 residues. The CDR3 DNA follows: TGTGCCAGTAGTTACCCTACAGGGGGCGCGAGCCATGAGCAGTTCTTC. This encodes CASSYPTGGASHEQFF.

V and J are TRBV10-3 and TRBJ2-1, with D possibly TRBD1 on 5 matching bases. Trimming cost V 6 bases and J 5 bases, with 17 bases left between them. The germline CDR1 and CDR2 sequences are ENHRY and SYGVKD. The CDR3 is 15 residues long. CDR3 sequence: CAISPERGANNEQFF. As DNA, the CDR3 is TGTGCCATCAGCCCCGAAAGGGGCGCTAACAATGAGCAGTTCTTC.

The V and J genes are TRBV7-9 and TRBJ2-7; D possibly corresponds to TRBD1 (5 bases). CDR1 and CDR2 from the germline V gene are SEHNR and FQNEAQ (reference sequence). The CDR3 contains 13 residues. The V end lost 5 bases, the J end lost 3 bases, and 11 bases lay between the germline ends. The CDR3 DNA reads TGTGCCAGCAGCCCCCAGGGTAACTACGAGCAGTACTTC. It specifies CASSPQGNYEQYF.

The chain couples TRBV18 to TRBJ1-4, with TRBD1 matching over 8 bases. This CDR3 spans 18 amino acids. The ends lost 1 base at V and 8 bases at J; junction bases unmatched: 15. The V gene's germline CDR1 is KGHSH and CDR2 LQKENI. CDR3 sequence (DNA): TGTGCCAGCTCACCACTTCCCCAGGGGGCTACTATCCGCGAAAAACTGTTTTTT. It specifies CASSPLPQGATIREKLFF.

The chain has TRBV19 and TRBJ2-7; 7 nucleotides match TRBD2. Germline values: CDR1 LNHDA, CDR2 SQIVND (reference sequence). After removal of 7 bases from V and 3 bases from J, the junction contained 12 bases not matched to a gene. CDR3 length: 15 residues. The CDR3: CASKETAGDIYEQYF. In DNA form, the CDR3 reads TGTGCCAGTAAGGAAACGGCGGGAGATATCTACGAGCAGTACTTC. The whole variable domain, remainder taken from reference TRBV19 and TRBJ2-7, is DGGITQSPKYLFRKEGQNVTLSCEQNLNHDAMYWYRQDPGQGLRLIYYSQIVNDFQKGDIAEGYSVSREKKESFPLTVTSAQKNPTAFYLCASKETAGDIYEQYFGPGTRLTVT.

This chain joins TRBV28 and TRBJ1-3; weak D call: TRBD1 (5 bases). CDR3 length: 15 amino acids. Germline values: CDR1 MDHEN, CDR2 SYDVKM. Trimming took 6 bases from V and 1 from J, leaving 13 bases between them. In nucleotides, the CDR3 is TGTGCCAGCAGGTTTTTGGGGGGATCTGGAAACACCATATATTTT. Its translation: CASRFLGGSGNTIYF.

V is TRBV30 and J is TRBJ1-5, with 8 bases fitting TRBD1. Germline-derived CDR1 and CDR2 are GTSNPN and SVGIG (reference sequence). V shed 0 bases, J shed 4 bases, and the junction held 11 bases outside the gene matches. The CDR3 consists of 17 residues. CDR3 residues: CAWSVGDRGVWNQPQHF. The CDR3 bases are TGTGCCTGGAGTGTGGGCGACAGGGGTGTATGGAATCAGCCCCAGCATTTT.

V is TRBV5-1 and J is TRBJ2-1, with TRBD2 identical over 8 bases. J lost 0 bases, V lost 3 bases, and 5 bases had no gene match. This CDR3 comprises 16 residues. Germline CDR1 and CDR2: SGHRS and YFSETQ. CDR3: CASSSSSGLSYNEQFF. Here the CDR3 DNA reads TGCGCCAGCAGCTCCTCTAGCGGGCTCTCCTACAATGAGCAGTTCTTC.

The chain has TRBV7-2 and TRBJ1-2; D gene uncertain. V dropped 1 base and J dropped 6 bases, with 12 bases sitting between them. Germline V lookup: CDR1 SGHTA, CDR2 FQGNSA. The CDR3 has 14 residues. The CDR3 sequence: CASSLVTVGDGYTF. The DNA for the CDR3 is TGTGCCAGCAGCTTAGTTACGGTCGGGGATGGCTACACCTTC.

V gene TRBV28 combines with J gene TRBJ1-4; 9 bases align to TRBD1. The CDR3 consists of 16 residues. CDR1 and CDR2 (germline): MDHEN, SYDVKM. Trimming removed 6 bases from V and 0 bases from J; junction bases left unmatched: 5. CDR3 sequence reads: CASRRGQGATNEKLFF. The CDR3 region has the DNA TGTGCCAGCAGACGGGGACAGGGTGCAACTAATGAAAAACTGTTTTTT.

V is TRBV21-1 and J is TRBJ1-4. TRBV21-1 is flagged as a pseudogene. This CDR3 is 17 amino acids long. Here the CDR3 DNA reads TGTGCCAGCAGCAACAAAGAGAGTGGGGAGACTAATGAAAAACTGTTTTTT. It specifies CASSNKESGETNEKLFF.

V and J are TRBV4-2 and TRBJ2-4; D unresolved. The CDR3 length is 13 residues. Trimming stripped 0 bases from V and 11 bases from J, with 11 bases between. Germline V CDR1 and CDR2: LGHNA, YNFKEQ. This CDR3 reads CASSQDLSPVQYF. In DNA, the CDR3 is TGTGCCAGCAGCCAAGATCTGTCTCCCGTTCAGTACTTC.

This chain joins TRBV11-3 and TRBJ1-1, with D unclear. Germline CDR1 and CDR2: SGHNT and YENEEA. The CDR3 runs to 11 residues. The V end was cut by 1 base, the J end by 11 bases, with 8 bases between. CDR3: CASSLGQKAFF. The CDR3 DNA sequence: TGTGCCAGCAGCTTAGGGCAGAAGGCTTTCTTT.

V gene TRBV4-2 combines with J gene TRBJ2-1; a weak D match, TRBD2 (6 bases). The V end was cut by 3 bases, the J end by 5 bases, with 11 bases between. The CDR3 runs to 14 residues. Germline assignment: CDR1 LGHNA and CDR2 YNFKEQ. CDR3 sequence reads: CASSQRGRNNEQFF. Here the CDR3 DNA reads TGTGCCAGCAGCCAGCGGGGACGTAACAATGAGCAGTTCTTC.

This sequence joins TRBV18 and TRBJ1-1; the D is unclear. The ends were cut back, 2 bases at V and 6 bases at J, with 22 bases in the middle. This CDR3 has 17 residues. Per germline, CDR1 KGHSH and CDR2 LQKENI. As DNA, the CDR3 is TGTGCCAGCTCACCATTACTTTTGGGCGACGCCTCAGCTGAAGCTTTCTTT. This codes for CASSPLLLGDASAEAFF.

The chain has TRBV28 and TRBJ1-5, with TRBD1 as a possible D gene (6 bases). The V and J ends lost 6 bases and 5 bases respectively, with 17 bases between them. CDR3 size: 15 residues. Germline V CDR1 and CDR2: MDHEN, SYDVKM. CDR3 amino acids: CASRMGGKGDQPQHF. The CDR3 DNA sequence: TGTGCCAGCAGAATGGGTGGTAAGGGGGATCAGCCCCAGCATTTT.

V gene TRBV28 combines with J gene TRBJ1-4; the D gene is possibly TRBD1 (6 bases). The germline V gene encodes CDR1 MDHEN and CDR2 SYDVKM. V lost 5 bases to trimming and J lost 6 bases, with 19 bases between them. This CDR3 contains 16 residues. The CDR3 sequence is CASSTPWTAEDEKLFF. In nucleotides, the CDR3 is TGTGCCAGCAGTACCCCCTGGACAGCGGAGGATGAAAAACTGTTTTTT.

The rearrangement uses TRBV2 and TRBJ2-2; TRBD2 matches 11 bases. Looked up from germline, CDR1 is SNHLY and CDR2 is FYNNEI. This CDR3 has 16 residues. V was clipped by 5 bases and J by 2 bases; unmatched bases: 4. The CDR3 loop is CASSFTSGRNTGELFF. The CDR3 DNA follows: TGTGCCAGCAGTTTCACTAGCGGGAGAAACACCGGGGAGCTGTTTTTT.

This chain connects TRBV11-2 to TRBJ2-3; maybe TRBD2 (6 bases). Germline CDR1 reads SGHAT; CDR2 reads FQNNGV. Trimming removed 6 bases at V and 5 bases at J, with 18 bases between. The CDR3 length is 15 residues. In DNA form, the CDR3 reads TGTGCCAGCAGTTCCCCGGGACTCCGGGTAGATACGCAGTATTTT. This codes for CASSSPGLRVDTQYF.

The CDR3 reads CASSFSGLSYNEQFF. CDR3 sequence (DNA): TGTGCCAGCAGCTTTAGCGGTCTCTCCTACAATGAGCAGTTCTTC. V gene TRBV5-8 combines with J gene TRBJ2-1, with D possibly TRBD2 on 6 matching bases. The CDR3 sequence is 15 residues long. The germline CDR1 and CDR2 sequences are SGHTS and YDEGEE. V lost 2 bases and J 0 bases, leaving 9 bases between the germline ends.

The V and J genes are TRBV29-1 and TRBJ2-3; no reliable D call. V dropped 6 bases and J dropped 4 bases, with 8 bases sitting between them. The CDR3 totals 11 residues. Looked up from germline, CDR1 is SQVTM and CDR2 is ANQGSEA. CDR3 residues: CSVVFADTQYF. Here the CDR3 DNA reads TGCAGCGTCGTTTTTGCAGATACGCAGTATTTT.

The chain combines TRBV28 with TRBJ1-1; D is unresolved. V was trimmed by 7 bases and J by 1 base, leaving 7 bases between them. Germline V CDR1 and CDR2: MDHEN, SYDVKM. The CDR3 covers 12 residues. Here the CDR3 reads CASTLGNTEAFF. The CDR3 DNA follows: TGTGCCAGCACCCTAGGGAACACTGAAGCTTTCTTT.

This CDR3 reads CASSPLRGIGTEAFF. The CDR3 nucleotides are TGTGCCAGCAGTCCCTTGAGGGGGATCGGCACTGAAGCTTTCTTT. The chain links TRBV27 to TRBJ1-1; TRBD1 is a possible D gene (6 bases). Looked up from germline, CDR1 is MNHEY and CDR2 is SMNVEV (reference sequence). The CDR3 sequence is 15 residues long. V was clipped by 5 bases and J by 4 bases, with 17 bases between them.

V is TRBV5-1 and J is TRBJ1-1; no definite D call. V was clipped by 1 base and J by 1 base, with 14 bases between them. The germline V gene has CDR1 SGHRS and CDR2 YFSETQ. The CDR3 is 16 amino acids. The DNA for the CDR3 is TGCGCCAGCAGCTTGACAAGAGGGAGGCGGAACACTGAAGCTTTCTTT. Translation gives CASSLTRGRRNTEAFF.

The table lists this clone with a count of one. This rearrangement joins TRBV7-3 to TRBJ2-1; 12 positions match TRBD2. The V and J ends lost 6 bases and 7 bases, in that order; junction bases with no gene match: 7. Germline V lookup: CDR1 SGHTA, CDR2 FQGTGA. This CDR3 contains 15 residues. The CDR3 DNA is TGTGCCAGCAGTTCTAGCGGGAGGGCTAGTAATGAGCAGTTCTTC. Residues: CASSSSGRASNEQFF. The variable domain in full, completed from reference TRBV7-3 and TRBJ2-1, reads GAGVSQTPSNKVTEKGKYVELRCDPISGHTALYWYRQSLGQGPEFLIYFQGTGAADDSGLPNDRFFAVRPEGSVSTLKIQRTERGDSAVYLCASSSSGRASNEQFFGPGTRLTVL.

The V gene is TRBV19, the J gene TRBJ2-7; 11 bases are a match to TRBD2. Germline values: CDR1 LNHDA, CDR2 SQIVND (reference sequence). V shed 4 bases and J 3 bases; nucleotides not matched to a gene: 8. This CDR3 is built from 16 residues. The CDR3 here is CASSKTGTSGYYEQYF. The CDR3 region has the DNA TGTGCCAGTAGTAAGACCGGGACTAGCGGATACTACGAGCAGTACTTC.

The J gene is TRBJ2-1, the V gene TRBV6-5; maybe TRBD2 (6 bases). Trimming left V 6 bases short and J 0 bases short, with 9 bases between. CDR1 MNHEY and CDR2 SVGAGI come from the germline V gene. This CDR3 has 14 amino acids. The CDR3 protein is CASRTGSSYNEQFF. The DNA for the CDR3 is TGTGCCAGCAGGACCGGGAGCTCCTACAATGAGCAGTTCTTC.

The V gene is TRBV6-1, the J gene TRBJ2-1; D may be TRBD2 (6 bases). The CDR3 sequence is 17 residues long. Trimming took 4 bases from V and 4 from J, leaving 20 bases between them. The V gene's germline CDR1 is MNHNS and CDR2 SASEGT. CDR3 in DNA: TGTGCCAGCAGTGGGGGGATAACTAGCCGACCTTACAATGAGCAGTTCTTC. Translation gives CASSGGITSRPYNEQFF.

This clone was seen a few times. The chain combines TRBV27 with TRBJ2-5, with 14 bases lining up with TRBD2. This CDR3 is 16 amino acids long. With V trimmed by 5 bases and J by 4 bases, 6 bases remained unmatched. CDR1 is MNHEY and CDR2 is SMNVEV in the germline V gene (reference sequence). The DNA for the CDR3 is TGTGCCAGCAGTCAGACTAGCGGGAGGGCGCGAGAGACCCAGTACTTC. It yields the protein CASSQTSGRARETQYF.